This TCR beta chain was identified during a study of technical replicates of blood from a few donors. Generated by immunoSEQ multiplex PCR, the TCRdb table keeps only in-frame clones and is missing some. Altogether over 70,000 clones are present, roughly nine tenths being singletons, with the ten largest covering about 4.7%. The CDR3 runs to 16 residues. The ends were cut back, 0 bases at V and 7 bases at J, with 16 bases in the middle. The sequence came from a human donor in good health. Some clones in this sample may be carry-over from other donors' samples. Material for sequencing was PBMCs. The genes are TRBV23-1 and TRBJ2-1; possibly TRBD1 for D (6 bases). TRBV23-1 is an ORF, and what it does is uncertain. This CDR3 reads CASSQSDRRKKNEQFF. CDR3 DNA: TGCGCCAGCAGTCAATCCGACAGGCGGAAAAAGAATGAGCAGTTCTTC.